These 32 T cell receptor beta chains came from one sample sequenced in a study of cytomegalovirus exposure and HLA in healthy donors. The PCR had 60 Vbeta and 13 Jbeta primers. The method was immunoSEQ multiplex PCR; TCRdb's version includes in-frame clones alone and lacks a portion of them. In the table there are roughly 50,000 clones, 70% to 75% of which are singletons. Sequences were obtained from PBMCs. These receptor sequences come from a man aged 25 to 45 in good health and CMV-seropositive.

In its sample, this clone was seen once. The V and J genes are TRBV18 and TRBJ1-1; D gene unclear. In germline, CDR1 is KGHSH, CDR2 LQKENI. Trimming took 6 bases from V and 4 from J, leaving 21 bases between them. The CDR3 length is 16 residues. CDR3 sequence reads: CASSPSPGVSGTEAFF. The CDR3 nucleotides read TGTGCCAGCTCCCCCTCTCCCGGGGTCTCAGGCACTGAAGCTTTCTTT.

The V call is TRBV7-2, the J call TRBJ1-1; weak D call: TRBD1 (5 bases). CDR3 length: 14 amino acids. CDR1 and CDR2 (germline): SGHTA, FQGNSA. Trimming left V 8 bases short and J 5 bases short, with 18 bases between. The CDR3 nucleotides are TGTGCCAGCGGCATGGGAAGGGGCTGGACTGAAGCTTTCTTT. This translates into CASGMGRGWTEAFF.

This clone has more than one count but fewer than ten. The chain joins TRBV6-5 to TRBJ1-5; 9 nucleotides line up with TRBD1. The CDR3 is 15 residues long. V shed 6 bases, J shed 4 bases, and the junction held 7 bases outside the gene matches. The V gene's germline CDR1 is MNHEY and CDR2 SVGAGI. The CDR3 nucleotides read TGTGCCAGCAGGTCCGGGACAGGGTTTAATCAGCCCCAGCATTTT. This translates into CASRSGTGFNQPQHF.

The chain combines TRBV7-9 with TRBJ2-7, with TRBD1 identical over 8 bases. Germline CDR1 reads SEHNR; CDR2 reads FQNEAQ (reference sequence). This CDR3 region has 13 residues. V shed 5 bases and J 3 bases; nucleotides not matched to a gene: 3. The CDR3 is CASSTDRVYEQYF. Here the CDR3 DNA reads TGTGCCAGCAGCACGGACAGGGTCTACGAGCAGTACTTC.

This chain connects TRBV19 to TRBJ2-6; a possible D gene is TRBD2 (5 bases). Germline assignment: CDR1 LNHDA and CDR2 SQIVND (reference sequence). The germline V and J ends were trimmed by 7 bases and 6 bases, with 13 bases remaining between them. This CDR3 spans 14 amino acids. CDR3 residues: CASTYTTTANVLTF. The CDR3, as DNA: TGTGCCAGTACATACACGACTACGGCCAACGTCCTGACTTTC.

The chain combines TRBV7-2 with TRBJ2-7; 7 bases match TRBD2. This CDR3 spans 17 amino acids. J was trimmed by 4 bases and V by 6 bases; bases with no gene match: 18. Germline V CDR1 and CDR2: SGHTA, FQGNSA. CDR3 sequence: CASRISHPLADKYEQYF. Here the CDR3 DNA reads TGTGCCAGCAGGATATCGCACCCTCTAGCGGATAAATACGAGCAGTACTTC.

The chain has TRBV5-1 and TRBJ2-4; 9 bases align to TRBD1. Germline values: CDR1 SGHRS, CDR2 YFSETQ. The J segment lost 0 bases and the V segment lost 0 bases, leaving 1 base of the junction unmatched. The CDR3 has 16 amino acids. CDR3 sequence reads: CASSLGQGVAKNIQYF. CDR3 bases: TGCGCCAGCAGCTTGGGACAGGGGGTAGCCAAAAACATTCAGTACTTC.

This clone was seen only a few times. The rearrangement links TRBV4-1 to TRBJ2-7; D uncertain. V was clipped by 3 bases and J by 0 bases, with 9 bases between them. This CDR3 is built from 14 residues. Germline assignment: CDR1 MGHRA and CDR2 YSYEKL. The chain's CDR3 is CASSQGQTSYEQYF. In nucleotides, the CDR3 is TGCGCCAGCAGCCAGGGCCAGACCTCCTACGAGCAGTACTTC.

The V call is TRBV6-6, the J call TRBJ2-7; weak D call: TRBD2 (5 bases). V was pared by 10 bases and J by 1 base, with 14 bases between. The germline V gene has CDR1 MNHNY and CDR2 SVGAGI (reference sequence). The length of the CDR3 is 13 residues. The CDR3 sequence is CATFSALSYEQYF. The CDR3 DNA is TGTGCCACCTTTAGCGCTCTGTCCTACGAGCAGTACTTC.

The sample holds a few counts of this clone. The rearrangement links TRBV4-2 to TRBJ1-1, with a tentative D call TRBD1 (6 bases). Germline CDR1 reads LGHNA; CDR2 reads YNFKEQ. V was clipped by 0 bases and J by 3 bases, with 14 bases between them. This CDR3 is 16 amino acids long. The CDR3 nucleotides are TGTGCCAGCAGCCAAGAAAGCAGGGGCTGGGACACTGAAGCTTTCTTT. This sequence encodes CASSQESRGWDTEAFF.

CDR3 coding DNA: TGTGCCAGCACCAAAGGCCAGGAGCCAGGGGGTCGTATCACCGGGGAGCTGTTTTTT. Translation gives CASTKGQEPGGRITGELFF. The rearrangement uses TRBV9 and TRBJ2-2; 7 positions match TRBD1. V lost 6 bases to trimming and J lost 4 bases; unmatched junction nucleotides: 21. CDR3 size: 19 residues. The germline V gene encodes CDR1 SGDLS and CDR2 YYNGEE.

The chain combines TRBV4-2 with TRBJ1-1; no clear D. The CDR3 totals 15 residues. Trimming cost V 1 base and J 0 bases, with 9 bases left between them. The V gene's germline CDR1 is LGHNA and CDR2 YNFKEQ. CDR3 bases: TGTGCCAGCAGCCAAGGGGCCTTGGTGAACACTGAAGCTTTCTTT. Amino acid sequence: CASSQGALVNTEAFF.

This chain's CDR3 is CASSQDPSGGFYNEQFF. The DNA for the CDR3 is TGTGCCAGCAGCCAAGATCCTAGCGGGGGGTTCTACAATGAGCAGTTCTTC. The chain recombines TRBV4-2 with TRBJ2-1; TRBD2 agrees at 11 bases. The CDR3 has 17 amino acids. The germline V gene has CDR1 LGHNA and CDR2 YNFKEQ. V lost 0 bases, J lost 3 bases, and 4 bases stayed unmatched.

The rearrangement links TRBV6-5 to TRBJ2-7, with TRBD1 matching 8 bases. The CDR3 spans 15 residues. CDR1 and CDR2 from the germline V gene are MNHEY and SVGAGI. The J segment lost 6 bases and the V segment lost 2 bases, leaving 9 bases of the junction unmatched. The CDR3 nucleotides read TGTGCCAGCAGTTACGAAGGGGCAGGGGGCAGCGAGCAGTACTTC. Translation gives CASSYEGAGGSEQYF.

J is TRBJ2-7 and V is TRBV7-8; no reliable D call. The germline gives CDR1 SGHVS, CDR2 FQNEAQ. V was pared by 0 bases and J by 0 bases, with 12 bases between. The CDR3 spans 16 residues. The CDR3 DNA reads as TGTGCCAGCAGCTTAGCGTTTTCCAGGAACTCCTACGAGCAGTACTTC. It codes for CASSLAFSRNSYEQYF. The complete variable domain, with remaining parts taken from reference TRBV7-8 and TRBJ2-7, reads GAGVSQSPRYKVAKRGQDVALRCDPISGHVSLFWYQQALGQGPEFLTYFQNEAQLDKSGLPSDRFFAERPEGSVSTLKIQRTQQEDSAVYLCASSLAFSRNSYEQYFGPGTRLTVT.

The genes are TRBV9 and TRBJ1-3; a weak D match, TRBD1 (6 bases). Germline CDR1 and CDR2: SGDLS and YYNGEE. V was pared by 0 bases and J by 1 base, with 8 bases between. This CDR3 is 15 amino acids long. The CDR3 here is CASSVETGSGNTIYF. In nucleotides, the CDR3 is TGTGCCAGCAGCGTAGAGACAGGATCTGGAAACACCATATATTTT.

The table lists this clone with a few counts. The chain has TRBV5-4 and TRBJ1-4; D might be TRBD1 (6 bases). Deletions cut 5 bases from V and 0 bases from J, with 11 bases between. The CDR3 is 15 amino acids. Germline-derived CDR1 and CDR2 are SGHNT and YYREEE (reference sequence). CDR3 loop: CASRPGTSTNEKLFF. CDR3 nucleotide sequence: TGTGCCAGCAGACCCGGGACATCAACTAATGAAAAACTGTTTTTT.

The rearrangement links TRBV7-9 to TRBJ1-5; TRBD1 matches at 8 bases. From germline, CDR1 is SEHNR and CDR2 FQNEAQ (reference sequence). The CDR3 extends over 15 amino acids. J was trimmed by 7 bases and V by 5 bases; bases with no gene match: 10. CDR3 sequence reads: CASSPIGQGPQPQHF. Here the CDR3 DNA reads TGTGCCAGCAGCCCCATCGGACAGGGCCCCCAGCCCCAGCATTTT.

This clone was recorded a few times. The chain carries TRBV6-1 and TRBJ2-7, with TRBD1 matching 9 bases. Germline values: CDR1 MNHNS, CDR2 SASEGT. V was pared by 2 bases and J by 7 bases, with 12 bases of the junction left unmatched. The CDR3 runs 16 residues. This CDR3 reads CASSETRGTGSREQYF. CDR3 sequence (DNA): TGTGCCAGCAGTGAAACCCGGGGGACAGGGTCCCGAGAGCAGTACTTC.

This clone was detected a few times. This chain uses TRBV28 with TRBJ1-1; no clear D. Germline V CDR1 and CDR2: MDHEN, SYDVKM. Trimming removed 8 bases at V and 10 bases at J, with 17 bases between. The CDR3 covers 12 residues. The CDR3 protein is CASDNPRERAFF. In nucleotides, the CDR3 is TGTGCCAGCGATAACCCGCGGGAGAGAGCTTTCTTT.

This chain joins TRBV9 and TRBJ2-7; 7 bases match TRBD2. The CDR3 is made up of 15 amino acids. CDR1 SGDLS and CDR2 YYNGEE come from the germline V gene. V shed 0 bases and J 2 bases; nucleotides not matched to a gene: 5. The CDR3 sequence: CASSVELAGTYEQYF. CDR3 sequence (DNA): TGTGCCAGCAGCGTAGAGTTAGCGGGTACCTACGAGCAGTACTTC.

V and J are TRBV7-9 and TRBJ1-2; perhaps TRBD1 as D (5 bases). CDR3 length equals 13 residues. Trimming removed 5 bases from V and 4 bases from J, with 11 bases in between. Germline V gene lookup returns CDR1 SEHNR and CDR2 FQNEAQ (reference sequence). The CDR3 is CASSTQGGYGYTF. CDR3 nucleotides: TGTGCCAGCAGCACCCAGGGTGGCTATGGCTACACCTTC.

CDR3 in amino acids: CASSQDPILVAKNIQYF. CDR3 in DNA: TGTGCCAGCAGCCAAGACCCTATACTTGTAGCCAAAAACATTCAGTACTTC. The V and J genes are TRBV4-2 and TRBJ2-4; D is uncertain. V shed 0 bases and J shed 0 bases, with 12 bases lying between them. Germline CDR1 is LGHNA and CDR2 is YNFKEQ. This CDR3 spans 17 amino acids.

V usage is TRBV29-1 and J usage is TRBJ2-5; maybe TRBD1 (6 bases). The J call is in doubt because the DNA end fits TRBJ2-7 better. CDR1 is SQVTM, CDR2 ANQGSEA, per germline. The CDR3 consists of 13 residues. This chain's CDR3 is CSVVSRGKYEQYF. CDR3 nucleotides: TGCAGCGTAGTCAGTAGGGGGAAATACGAGCAGTACTTC.

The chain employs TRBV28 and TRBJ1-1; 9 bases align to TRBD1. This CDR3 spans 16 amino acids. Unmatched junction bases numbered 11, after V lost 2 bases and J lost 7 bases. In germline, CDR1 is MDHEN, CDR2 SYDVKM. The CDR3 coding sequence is TGTGCCAGCAGTTTAATAATACAGGGGGCGACCCGTGAAGCTTTCTTT. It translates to CASSLIIQGATREAFF. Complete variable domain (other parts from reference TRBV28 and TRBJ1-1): DVKVTQSSRYLVKRTGEKVFLECVQDMDHENMFWYRQDPGLGLRLIYFSYDVKMKEKGDIPEGYSVSREKKERFSLILESASTNQTSMYLCASSLIIQGATREAFFGQGTRLTVV.

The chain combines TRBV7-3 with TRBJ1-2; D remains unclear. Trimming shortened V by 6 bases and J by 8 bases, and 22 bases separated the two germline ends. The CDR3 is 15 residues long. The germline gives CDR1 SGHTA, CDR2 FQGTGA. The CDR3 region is CASSTNQLGRLGYTF. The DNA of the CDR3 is TGTGCCAGCAGTACTAACCAACTAGGGAGATTAGGCTACACCTTC. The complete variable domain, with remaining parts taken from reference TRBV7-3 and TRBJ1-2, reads GAGVSQTPSNKVTEKGKYVELRCDPISGHTALYWYRQSLGQGPEFLIYFQGTGAADDSGLPNDRFFAVRPEGSVSTLKIQRTERGDSAVYLCASSTNQLGRLGYTFGSGTRLTVV.

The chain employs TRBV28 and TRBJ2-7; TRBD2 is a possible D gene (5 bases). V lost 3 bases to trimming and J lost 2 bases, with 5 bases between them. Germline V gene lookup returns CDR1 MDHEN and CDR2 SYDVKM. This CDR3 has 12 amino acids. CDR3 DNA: TGTGCCAGCAGTTTCGGGACCTACGAGCAGTACTTC. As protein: CASSFGTYEQYF.

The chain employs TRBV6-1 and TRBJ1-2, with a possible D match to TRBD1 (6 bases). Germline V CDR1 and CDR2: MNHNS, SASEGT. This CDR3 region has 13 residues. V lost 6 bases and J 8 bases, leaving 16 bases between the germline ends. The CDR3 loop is CASRGHQSGGYTF. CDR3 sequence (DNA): TGTGCCAGCAGGGGACACCAGTCGGGGGGCTACACCTTC.

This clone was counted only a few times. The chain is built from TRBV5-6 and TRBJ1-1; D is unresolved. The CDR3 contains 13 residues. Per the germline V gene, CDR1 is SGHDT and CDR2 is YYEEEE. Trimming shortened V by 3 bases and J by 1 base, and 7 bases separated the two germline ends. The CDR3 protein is CASSYRGNTEAFF. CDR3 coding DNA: TGTGCCAGCAGCTACCGGGGGAACACTGAAGCTTTCTTT.

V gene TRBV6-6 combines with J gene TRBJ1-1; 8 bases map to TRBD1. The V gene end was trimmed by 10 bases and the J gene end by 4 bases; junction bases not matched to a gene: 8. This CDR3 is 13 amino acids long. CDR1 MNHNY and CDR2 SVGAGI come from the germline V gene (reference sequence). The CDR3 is CATTQGARTEAFF. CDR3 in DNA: TGTGCCACCACCCAGGGGGCGCGCACTGAAGCTTTCTTT.

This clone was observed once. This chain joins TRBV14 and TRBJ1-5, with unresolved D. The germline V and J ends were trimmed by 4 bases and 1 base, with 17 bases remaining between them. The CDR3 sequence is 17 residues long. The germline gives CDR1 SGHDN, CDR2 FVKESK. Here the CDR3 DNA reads TGTGCCAGCAGCCTGAGGGCCTACGGGGAGAGCAATCAGCCCCAGCATTTT. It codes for CASSLRAYGESNQPQHF.

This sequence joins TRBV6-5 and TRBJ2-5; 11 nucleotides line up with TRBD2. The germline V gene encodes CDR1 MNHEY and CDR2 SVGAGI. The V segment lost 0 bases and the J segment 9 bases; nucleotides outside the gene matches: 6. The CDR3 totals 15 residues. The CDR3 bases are TGTGCCAGCAGTTACTCGATTTTAGCGGGGGGGGCCCAGTACTTC. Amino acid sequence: CASSYSILAGGAQYF.